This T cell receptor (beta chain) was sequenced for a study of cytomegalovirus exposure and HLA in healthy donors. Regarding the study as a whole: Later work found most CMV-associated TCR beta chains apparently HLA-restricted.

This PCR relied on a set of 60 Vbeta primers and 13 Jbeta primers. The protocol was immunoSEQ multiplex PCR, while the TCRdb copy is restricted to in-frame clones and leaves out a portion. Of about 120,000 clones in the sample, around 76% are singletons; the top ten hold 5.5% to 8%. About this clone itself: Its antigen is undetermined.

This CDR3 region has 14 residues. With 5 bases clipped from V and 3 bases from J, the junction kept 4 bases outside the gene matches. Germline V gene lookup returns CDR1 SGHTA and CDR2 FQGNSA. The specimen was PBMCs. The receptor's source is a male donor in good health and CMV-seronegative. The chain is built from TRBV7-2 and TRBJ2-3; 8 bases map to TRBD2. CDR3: CASSPTSGTDTQYF. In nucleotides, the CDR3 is TGTGCCAGCAGCCCAACTAGCGGTACAGATACGCAGTATTTT.